This TCR beta chain was sequenced during a study of blood T cell repertoires in COVID-19. About the study: Samples taken during acute and convalescent COVID-19 were collected in the United States, Italy and Spain. T cells, B-cell-depleted T cells, or PBMCs supplied cDNA or gDNA.

From germline, CDR1 is MNHNY and CDR2 SVGAGI (reference sequence). The CDR3 runs to 11 residues. V was shortened by 6 bases and J by 6 bases, with 8 bases between the two germline ends. Original methodology: Estimated nucleated cell counts came from reference gene primer amplification. Clones were sequenced by immunoSEQ multiplex PCR, and TCRdb holds only the in-frame ones, with some missing. Clonal size and the V and J genes are those of that table, whereas D and trimming came from the DNA. The sample yields around 380,000 clones, 81% seen once. The V gene is TRBV6-6, the J gene TRBJ1-1; no definite D call. Sequenced sample: peripheral blood. This TCR came from a human donor with acute or convalescent COVID-19. The donor label of this sample is uncertain. The CDR3 coding sequence is TGTGCCAGCAGGCAGGCCCCTGAAGCTTTCTTT. Its protein is CASRQAPEAFF.